Below, 30 T cell receptor beta chains from the same sample are listed, as sequenced in a study of blood T cell repertoires in COVID-19. Assay used: immunoSEQ multiplex PCR; TCRdb lists only in-frame clones, some missing. The sample shows some 270,000 clones, over 80% of them seen only once. Sample: PBMCs or T cells enriched from blood (not recorded which). The receptors come from a woman between 35 and 50 years old who had been exposed to COVID-19.

For the CDR3, the DNA is TGTGCCAGCAGCTTAGGGGCCGGGACTAGCGGGGGGATTTCCTACGAGCAGTACTTC. This encodes CASSLGAGTSGGISYEQYF. This chain uses TRBV7-4 with TRBJ2-7, with 15 bases matching TRBD2. Germline trimming cut 1 base from V and 1 base from J; bases unmatched to any gene: 8. Germline V gene sequence: CDR1 SGHVT, CDR2 SQSDAQ. This CDR3 comprises 19 residues.

The CDR3 sequence: CASSVGTDFIYGYTF. CDR3 in DNA: TGTGCCAGCAGCGTTGGGACAGATTTCATCTATGGCTACACCTTC. The chain employs TRBV11-2 and TRBJ1-2; 7 positions agree with TRBD1. CDR1 and CDR2 from the germline V gene are SGHAT and FQNNGV. The CDR3 sequence is 15 residues long. V trimming: 5 bases; J trimming: 4 bases; junction bases outside the gene matches: 10.

The chain carries TRBV27 and TRBJ2-2; D call uncertain. Trimming pared 3 bases from V and 7 bases from J, leaving 6 bases between. This CDR3 contains 12 residues. Germline values: CDR1 MNHEY, CDR2 SMNVEV (reference sequence). The CDR3 bases are TGTGCCAGCAGTTTTAGTAGCGGGGAGCTGTTTTTT. Translating gives CASSFSSGELFF.

The chain combines TRBV6-5 with TRBJ2-7; D is uncertain. This CDR3 comprises 14 residues. Trimming removed 0 bases from V and 0 bases from J, with 6 bases in between. CDR1 and CDR2 from the germline V gene are MNHEY and SVGAGI. CDR3 DNA sequence: TGTGCCAGCAGTTACTCTCAGGTCTCCTACGAGCAGTACTTC. It encodes CASSYSQVSYEQYF.

The rearrangement uses TRBV7-9 and TRBJ1-1; D may be TRBD1 (5 bases). Germline CDR1 SEHNR, CDR2 FQNEAQ (reference sequence). The CDR3 consists of 15 residues. The V end was cut by 7 bases, the J end by 0 bases, with 15 bases between. CDR3 sequence: CASNQGLRMNTEAFF. The CDR3 bases are TGTGCCAGCAATCAGGGTTTGAGGATGAACACTGAAGCTTTCTTT.

The chain combines TRBV5-6 with TRBJ2-2; 9 bases match TRBD2. Germline V CDR1 and CDR2: SGHDT, YYEEEE. CDR3 length: 17 residues. Unmatched junction bases numbered 10, after V lost 0 bases and J lost 7 bases. CDR3 in DNA: TGTGCCAGCAGCTTGGCCGAGATAGCGGGAGTGTACGGGGAGCTGTTTTTT. It yields the protein CASSLAEIAGVYGELFF.

The chain joins TRBV7-2 to TRBJ2-7, with TRBD1 as a possible D gene (6 bases). The ends were cut back, 3 bases at V and 1 base at J, with 16 bases in the middle. Germline CDR1 is SGHTA and CDR2 is FQGNSA. The CDR3 sequence is 16 residues long. The DNA for the CDR3 is TGTGCCAGCAGCTTGGACAGTGGGGGTACGTCCTACGAGCAGTACTTC. Translated: CASSLDSGGTSYEQYF.

In its sample, this clone was seen a few times. The V and J genes are TRBV19 and TRBJ1-6; D is uncertain. Trimming removed 3 bases at V and 7 bases at J, with 4 bases between. The CDR3 covers 12 residues. Germline V gene sequence: CDR1 LNHDA, CDR2 SQIVND (reference sequence). The CDR3 nucleotides are TGTGCCAGTAGTATGGAGAATTCACCCCTCCACTTT. Translating it yields CASSMENSPLHF.

This clone was detected only once. The gene calls are TRBV19 and TRBJ2-2; tentatively, D is TRBD1 (6 bases). CDR3 length: 15 residues. Trimming stripped 4 bases from V and 11 bases from J, with 20 bases between. Germline CDR1 reads LNHDA; CDR2 reads SQIVND (reference sequence). As DNA, the CDR3 is TGTGCCAGTAGTACGTCAGGGGTAAAGGTTGTAGAGCTGTTTTTT. This translates into CASSTSGVKVVELFF.

This clone was seen a handful of times. This chain links TRBV12-3 or TRBV12-4 with TRBJ2-1; a possible D gene is TRBD1 (6 bases). Trimming stripped 1 base from V and 5 bases from J, with 6 bases between. This CDR3 has 13 residues. The chain's CDR3 is CASSLGTDNEQFF. The DNA for the CDR3 is TGTGCCAGCAGTTTAGGGACAGACAATGAGCAGTTCTTC.

Of note for this clone: Within the sample, other DNA sequences also encode this same CDR3. The chain employs TRBV28 and TRBJ2-3, with D perhaps matching TRBD1 (6 bases). Germline values: CDR1 MDHEN, CDR2 SYDVKM. CDR3 length: 13 residues. Trimming cost V 5 bases and J 1 base, with 7 bases left between them. This CDR3 reads CASSAGGTDTQYF. The CDR3 DNA follows: TGTGCCAGCAGTGCAGGGGGCACAGATACGCAGTATTTT.

The chain employs TRBV3-1 (or the pseudogene TRBV3-2) and TRBJ2-7; 11 bases are a match to TRBD2. The CDR3 sequence is 16 residues long. With V trimmed by 1 base and J by 9 bases, 11 bases remained unmatched. In germline, CDR1 is LGHDT, CDR2 YNNKEL (reference sequence). This CDR3 reads CASSQGETSGRALQYV. In nucleotides, the CDR3 is TGTGCCAGCAGCCAAGGAGAAACTAGCGGGAGAGCCCTGCAGTACGTC.

The chain employs TRBV30 and TRBJ1-5, with TRBD1 identical over 10 bases. This CDR3 has 16 residues. Germline V gene sequence: CDR1 GTSNPN, CDR2 SVGIG (reference sequence). After removal of 0 bases from V and 5 bases from J, the junction contained 7 bases not matched to a gene. CDR3 nucleotides: TGTGCCTGGAGTGTACAGGGACAGGGGAGAGATCAGCCCCAGCATTTT. Protein: CAWSVQGQGRDQPQHF.

The CDR3 is CASSLSGTTGRELFF. In nucleotides, the CDR3 is TGTGCCAGCAGCTTAAGCGGGACCACCGGTAGGGAGCTGTTTTTT. The V gene is TRBV7-3, the J gene TRBJ2-2; tentatively, D is TRBD2 (6 bases). V lost 1 base, J lost 9 bases, and 15 bases lay in between. Looked up from germline, CDR1 is SGHTA and CDR2 is FQGTGA. The CDR3 consists of 15 residues.

This chain joins TRBV4-2 and TRBJ1-6; a weak D match, TRBD1 (5 bases). V was trimmed by 0 bases and J by 8 bases, leaving 5 bases between them. Germline CDR1 is LGHNA and CDR2 is YNFKEQ. The CDR3 has 13 amino acids. The CDR3 coding sequence is TGTGCCAGCAGCCAAGAGACAGATTCACCCCTCCACTTT. This sequence encodes CASSQETDSPLHF.

This rearrangement joins TRBV28 to TRBJ1-4, with D unclear. This CDR3 is built from 14 residues. Germline CDR1 reads MDHEN; CDR2 reads SYDVKM. Between the trimmed V and J ends, which lost 3 bases and 10 bases, there was a span of 15 bases. The CDR3 DNA follows: TGTGCCAGCAGTTTGGGGAGTAACCTCGGAAAACTGTTTTTT. Protein product: CASSLGSNLGKLFF.

This chain uses TRBV28 with TRBJ1-1; D ambiguous. V was cut by 0 bases and J by 2 bases, with 10 bases left in between. The CDR3 has 15 amino acids. Germline assignment: CDR1 MDHEN and CDR2 SYDVKM. CDR3 amino acids: CASSLWETGNTEAFF. As DNA, the CDR3 is TGTGCCAGCAGTTTATGGGAGACGGGTAACACTGAAGCTTTCTTT. Based on the CDR3 plus reference TRBV28 and TRBJ1-1, the full variable domain is DVKVTQSSRYLVKRTGEKVFLECVQDMDHENMFWYRQDPGLGLRLIYFSYDVKMKEKGDIPEGYSVSREKKERFSLILESASTNQTSMYLCASSLWETGNTEAFFGQGTRLTVV.

The chain joins TRBV3-1 (or the pseudogene TRBV3-2) to TRBJ1-6, with D uncertain. Germline V gives CDR1 LGHDT, CDR2 YNNKEL (reference sequence). Trimming took off 4 bases at V and 7 bases at J, with 5 bases between the two ends. This CDR3 is built from 12 residues. The CDR3 coding sequence is TGTGCCAGCAGCCCCCAAAATTCACCCCTCCACTTT. It yields the protein CASSPQNSPLHF.

The V gene is TRBV3-1 (or the pseudogene TRBV3-2), the J gene TRBJ2-3, with 10 bases that match TRBD2. Germline lookup yields CDR1 LGHDT and CDR2 YNNKEL (reference sequence). This CDR3 spans 16 amino acids. With V trimmed by 3 bases and J by 4 bases, 7 bases remained unmatched. In DNA, the CDR3 is TGTGCCAGCAGCCACGGGACTAGCGTATCGGCAGATACGCAGTATTTT. It specifies CASSHGTSVSADTQYF.

The J gene is TRBJ2-3, the V gene TRBV9, with 10 bases lining up with TRBD2. The junction had 2 bases not matched to a gene; V was cut back by 0 bases and J by 1 base. Germline values: CDR1 SGDLS, CDR2 YYNGEE. CDR3 length equals 16 residues. CDR3 region: CASSVVTSGGTDTQYF. The DNA of the CDR3 is TGTGCCAGCAGCGTAGTTACTAGCGGGGGCACAGATACGCAGTATTTT.

V usage is TRBV12-3 or TRBV12-4 and J usage is TRBJ2-3, with no clear D. The CDR3 contains 13 residues. The V end was cut by 1 base, the J end by 2 bases, with 4 bases between. The CDR3: CASSLVSTDTQYF. CDR3 in DNA: TGTGCCAGCAGTTTAGTCTCCACAGATACGCAGTATTTT.

The chain couples TRBV6-2 or TRBV6-3 to TRBJ1-3; 8 nucleotides match TRBD1. Losses at the gene ends were 6 bases for V and 3 bases for J; bases not matched to a gene: 10. The CDR3 sequence is 16 residues long. Per the germline V gene, CDR1 is MNHEY and CDR2 is SVGEGT. CDR3 loop: CASSFDQGASGNTIYF. The CDR3 DNA sequence: TGTGCCAGCAGCTTCGACCAGGGGGCGAGTGGAAACACCATATATTTT.

The chain links TRBV5-8 to TRBJ1-4; 7 nucleotides match TRBD1. The V segment lost 4 bases and the J segment 0 bases; nucleotides outside the gene matches: 3. This CDR3 region has 15 residues. CDR1 and CDR2 (germline): SGHTS, YDEGEE. The CDR3, as DNA: TGTGCCAGCAGCCAAGGGACAGCAACTAATGAAAAACTGTTTTTT. This sequence encodes CASSQGTATNEKLFF. The full variable domain, its missing parts supplied by reference TRBV5-8 and TRBJ1-4, is EAGVTQSPTHLIKTRGQQATLRCSPISGHTSVYWYQQALGLGLQFLLWYDEGEERNRGNFPPRFSGRQFPNYSSELNVNALELEDSALYLCASSQGTATNEKLFFGSGTQLSVL.

The CDR3 DNA reads as TGTGCCAGCGGTAGGGCGGGGATCACAGATACGCAGTATTTT. Translating it yields CASGRAGITDTQYF. The chain joins TRBV7-9 to TRBJ2-3; tentatively, D is TRBD2 (6 bases). The V gene's germline CDR1 is SEHNR and CDR2 FQNEAQ (reference sequence). V lost 8 bases and J lost 2, with 14 bases in between. CDR3 length: 14 amino acids.

This chain connects TRBV7-3 to TRBJ2-2, with D hard to call. CDR1 and CDR2 from the germline V gene are SGHTA and FQGTGA. V was trimmed by 2 bases and J by 5 bases, leaving 15 bases between them. The length of the CDR3 is 16 residues. In nucleotides, the CDR3 is TGTGCCAGCAGCTTACGTGCCGCCGGAGAAACCGGGGAGCTGTTTTTT. This translates into CASSLRAAGETGELFF.

The J gene is TRBJ2-5, the V gene TRBV18; TRBD1 is a possible D gene (6 bases). Germline V CDR1 and CDR2: KGHSH, LQKENI. CDR3 length: 15 amino acids. V lost 5 bases to trimming and J lost 2 bases, with 15 bases between them. As DNA, the CDR3 is TGTGCCAGCTCAGCATCGCCGGACAGACAAGAGACCCAGTACTTC. Translating gives CASSASPDRQETQYF.

This clone was seen just once. This chain links TRBV3-1 (or the pseudogene TRBV3-2) with TRBJ1-2; D is uncertain. V dropped 0 bases and J dropped 4 bases, with 9 bases sitting between them. Germline values: CDR1 LGHDT, CDR2 YNNKEL (reference sequence). This CDR3 is built from 14 residues. CDR3 sequence: CASSQDHGGYGYTF. CDR3 DNA: TGTGCCAGCAGCCAAGACCATGGCGGCTATGGCTACACCTTC.

The gene calls are TRBV9 and TRBJ1-6; unclear D gene. The CDR3 covers 12 residues. V gave up 4 bases and J gave up 7 bases, with 6 bases separating them. CDR1 is SGDLS and CDR2 is YYNGEE in the germline V gene. CDR3 loop: CASSQLNSPLHF. In nucleotides, the CDR3 is TGTGCCAGCAGCCAACTAAATTCACCCCTCCACTTT.

This chain connects TRBV5-4 to TRBJ2-5; 10 bases match TRBD1. There are 17 residues in the CDR3. With V trimmed by 3 bases and J by 4 bases, 12 bases remained unmatched. Germline CDR1 reads SGHNT; CDR2 reads YYREEE (reference sequence). Written as DNA, the CDR3 is TGTGCCAGCAGCTCTTCACTGACAGGGGGCGCGGGAGAGACCCAGTACTTC. Translated, it gives CASSSSLTGGAGETQYF.

This chain's CDR3 is CASSLEGTGGWKGYTF. CDR3 nucleotide sequence: TGTGCCAGCAGCTTAGAAGGGACAGGCGGATGGAAAGGCTACACCTTC. The V and J genes are TRBV7-2 and TRBJ1-2, with 8 bases identical to TRBD1. The CDR3 has 16 amino acids. V lost 1 base and J lost 8; bases outside the gene matches: 12. Germline V gene sequence: CDR1 SGHTA, CDR2 FQGNSA.